This T cell receptor (beta chain) was sequenced in a study of blood T cell repertoires in COVID-19. Study summary: From the United States, Italy and Spain came samples of acute and convalescent COVID-19.

This clone was counted once. Data came from immunoSEQ multiplex PCR; TCRdb stores just in-frame clones and leaves some out. This table holds some 380,000 clones, more than 75% found once. This clonotype was obtained from a human donor with acute or convalescent COVID-19. The donor label of this sample is uncertain. The material sequenced was peripheral blood.

The CDR3: CASSLELSYNEQFF. CDR3 bases: TGCGCCAGCAGCTTGGAATTGTCGTACAATGAGCAGTTCTTC. This sequence joins TRBV5-1 and TRBJ2-1, with no clear D. Trimming pared 0 bases from V and 4 bases from J, leaving 8 bases between. In germline, CDR1 is SGHRS, CDR2 YFSETQ. The CDR3 runs to 14 residues.